This entry is about one TCR beta chain. The antigen is unknown. Other DNA variants within this sample encode the same CDR3. Since all of the isolated RNA was reverse transcribed, expressed TCRB transcripts were what got sequenced. TCRdb's copy holds only in-frame clones and misses some; the assay was immunoSEQ multiplex PCR. The sample includes hundreds of thousands of clones, 11% to 15% of them seen just once. The CDR3 runs to 11 residues. Trimming left V 5 bases short and J 4 bases short, with 3 bases between. Per the germline V gene, CDR1 is MNHEY and CDR2 is SVGAGI. Every donor had blood drawn once into heparin, 90 to 150 mL on average. Central memory, naive, regulatory and stem cell-like memory CD4+ cells were sorted by CD45RO/CCR7/CD25/CD127/CD95/CD27. The sample comes from a study of beta chain features in type 1 diabetes. Whole-study results and caveats: All four CD4+ subsets of Type 1 diabetes patients contained TCRB CDR3s that were moderately but significantly shorter. The study found that naive, central memory and Treg TCRB repertoires appeared more similar in patients than in healthy donors. The study found fewer insertions and more deletions at VDJ junctions in type 1 diabetes patients.

Source material: naive CD4+ T cells from blood. The chain is built from TRBV6-5 and TRBJ2-1; D is unresolved. This clonotype originated in a man younger than 35 with type 1 diabetes. Written as DNA, the CDR3 is TGTGCCAGCAGTCCATACAATGAGCAGTTCTTC. It specifies CASSPYNEQFF.